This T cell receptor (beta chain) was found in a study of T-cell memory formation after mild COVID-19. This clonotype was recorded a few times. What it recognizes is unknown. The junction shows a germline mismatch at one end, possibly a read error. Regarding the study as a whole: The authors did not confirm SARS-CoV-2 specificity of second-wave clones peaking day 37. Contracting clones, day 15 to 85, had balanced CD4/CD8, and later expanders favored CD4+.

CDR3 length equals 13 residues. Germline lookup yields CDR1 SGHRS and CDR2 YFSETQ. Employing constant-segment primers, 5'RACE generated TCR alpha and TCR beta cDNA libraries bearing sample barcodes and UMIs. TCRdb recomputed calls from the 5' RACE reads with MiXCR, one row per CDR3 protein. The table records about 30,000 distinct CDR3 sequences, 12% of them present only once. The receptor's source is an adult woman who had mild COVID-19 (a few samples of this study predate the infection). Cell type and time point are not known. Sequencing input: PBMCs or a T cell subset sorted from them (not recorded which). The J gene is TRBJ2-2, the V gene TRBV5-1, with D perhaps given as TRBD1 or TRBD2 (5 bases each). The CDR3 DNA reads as TGCTCCAGCAGCTTTGGACAACCCGGGGAGCTGATTTTT. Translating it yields CSSSFGQPGELIF.